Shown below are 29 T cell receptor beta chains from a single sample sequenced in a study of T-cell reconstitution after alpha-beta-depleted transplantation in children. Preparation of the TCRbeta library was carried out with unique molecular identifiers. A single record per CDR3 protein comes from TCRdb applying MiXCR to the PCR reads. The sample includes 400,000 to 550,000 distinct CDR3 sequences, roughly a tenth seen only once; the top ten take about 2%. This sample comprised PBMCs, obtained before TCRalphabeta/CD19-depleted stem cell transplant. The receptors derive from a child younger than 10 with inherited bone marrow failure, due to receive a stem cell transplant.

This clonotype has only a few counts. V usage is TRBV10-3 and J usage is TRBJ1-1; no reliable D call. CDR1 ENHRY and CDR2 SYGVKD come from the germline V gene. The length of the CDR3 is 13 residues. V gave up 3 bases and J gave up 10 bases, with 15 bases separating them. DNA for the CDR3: TGTGCCATCAGTGACCCCAGTAGTGGGGTAGCTTTCTTT. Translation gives CAISDPSSGVAFF.

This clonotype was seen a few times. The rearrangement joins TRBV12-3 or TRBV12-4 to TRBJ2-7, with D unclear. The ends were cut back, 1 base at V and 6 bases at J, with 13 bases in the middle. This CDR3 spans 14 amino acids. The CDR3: CASSLVGKFSEQYF. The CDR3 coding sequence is TGTGCCAGCAGTTTAGTTGGGAAGTTCTCCGAGCAGTACTTC.

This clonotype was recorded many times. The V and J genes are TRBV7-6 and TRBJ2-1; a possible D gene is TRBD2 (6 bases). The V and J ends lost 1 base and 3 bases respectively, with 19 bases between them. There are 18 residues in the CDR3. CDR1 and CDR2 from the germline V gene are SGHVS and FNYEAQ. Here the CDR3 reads CASSLVTMGGADYNEQFF. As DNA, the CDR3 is TGTGCCAGCAGCTTAGTAACGATGGGGGGAGCAGACTACAATGAGCAGTTCTTC.

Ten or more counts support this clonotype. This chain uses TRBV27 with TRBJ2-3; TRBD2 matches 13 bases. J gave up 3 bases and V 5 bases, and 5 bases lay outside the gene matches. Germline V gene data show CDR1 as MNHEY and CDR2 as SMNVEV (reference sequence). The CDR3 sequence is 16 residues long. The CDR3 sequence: CASSGRGLAGTDTQYF. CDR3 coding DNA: TGTGCCAGCAGTGGGCGGGGACTAGCGGGAACAGATACGCAGTATTTT.

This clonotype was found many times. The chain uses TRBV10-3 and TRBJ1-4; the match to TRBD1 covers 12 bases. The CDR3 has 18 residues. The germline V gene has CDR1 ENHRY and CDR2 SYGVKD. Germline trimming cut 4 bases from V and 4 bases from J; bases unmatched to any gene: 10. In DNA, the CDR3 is TGTGCCATCAGTGCAAGTCCGGGACAGGGGGCGGGTAATGAAAAACTGTTTTTT. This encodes CAISASPGQGAGNEKLFF.

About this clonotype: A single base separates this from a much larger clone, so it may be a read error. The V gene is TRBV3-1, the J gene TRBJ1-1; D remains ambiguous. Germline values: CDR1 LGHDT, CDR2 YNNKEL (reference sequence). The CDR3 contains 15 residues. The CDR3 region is CACSQVGRVLGEAFF. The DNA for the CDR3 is TGTGCCTGCAGCCAAGTAGGGAGGGTACTTGGTGAAGCTTTCTTT.

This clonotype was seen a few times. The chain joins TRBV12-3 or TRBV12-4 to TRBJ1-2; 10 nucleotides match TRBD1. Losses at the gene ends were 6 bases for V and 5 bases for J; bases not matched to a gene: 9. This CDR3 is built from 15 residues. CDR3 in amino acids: CASSLPGQGPYGYTF. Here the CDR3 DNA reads TGTGCCAGCAGCCTACCGGGACAGGGGCCTTATGGCTACACCTTC.

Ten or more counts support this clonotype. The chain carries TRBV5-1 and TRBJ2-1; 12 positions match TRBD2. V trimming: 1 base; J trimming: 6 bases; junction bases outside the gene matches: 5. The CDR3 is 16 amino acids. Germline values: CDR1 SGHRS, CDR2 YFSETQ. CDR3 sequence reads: CASSLRLAGDVNEQFF. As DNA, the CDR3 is TGCGCCAGCAGCTTGCGACTAGCGGGAGATGTCAATGAGCAGTTCTTC.

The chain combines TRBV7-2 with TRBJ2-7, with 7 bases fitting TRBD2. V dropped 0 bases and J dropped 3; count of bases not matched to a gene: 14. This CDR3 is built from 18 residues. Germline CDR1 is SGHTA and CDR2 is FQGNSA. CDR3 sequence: CASSLAGTKGSPGYEQYF. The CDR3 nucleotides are TGTGCCAGCAGCTTAGCGGGGACTAAAGGTTCCCCGGGCTACGAGCAGTACTTC.

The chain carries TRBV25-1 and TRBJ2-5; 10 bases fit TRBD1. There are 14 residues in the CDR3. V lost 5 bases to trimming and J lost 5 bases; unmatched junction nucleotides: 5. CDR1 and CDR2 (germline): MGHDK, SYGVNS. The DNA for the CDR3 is TGTGCCAGCAGTTCCGGACAGGGGGATGAGACCCAGTACTTC. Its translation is CASSSGQGDETQYF. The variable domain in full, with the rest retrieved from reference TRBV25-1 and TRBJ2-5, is EADIYQTPRYLVIGTGKKITLECSQTMGHDKMYWYQQDPGMELHLIHYSYGVNSTEKGDLSSESTVSRIRTEHFPLTLESARPSHTSQYLCASSSGQGDETQYFGPGTRLLVL.

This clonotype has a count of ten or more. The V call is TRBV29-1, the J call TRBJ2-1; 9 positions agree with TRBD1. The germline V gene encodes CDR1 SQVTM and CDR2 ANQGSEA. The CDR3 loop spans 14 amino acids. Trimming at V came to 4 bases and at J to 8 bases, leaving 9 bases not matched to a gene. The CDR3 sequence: CSVGSGQGFHEQFF. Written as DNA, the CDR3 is TGCAGCGTTGGATCTGGACAGGGGTTCCATGAGCAGTTCTTC.

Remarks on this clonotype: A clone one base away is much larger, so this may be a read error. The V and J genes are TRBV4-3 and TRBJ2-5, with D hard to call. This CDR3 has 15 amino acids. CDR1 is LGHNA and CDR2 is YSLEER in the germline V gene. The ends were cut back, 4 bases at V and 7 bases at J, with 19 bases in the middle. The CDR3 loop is CASSRDLLASGTQYF. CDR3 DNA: TGCGCCAGCAGCCGGGATTTATTGGCCTCAGGGACCCAGTACTTC.

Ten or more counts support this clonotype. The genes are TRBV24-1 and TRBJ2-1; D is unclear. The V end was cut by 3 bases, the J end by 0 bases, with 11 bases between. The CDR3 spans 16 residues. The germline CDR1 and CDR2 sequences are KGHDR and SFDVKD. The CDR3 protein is CATSDSVSSSYNEQFF. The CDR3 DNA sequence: TGTGCCACCAGTGATAGTGTTTCAAGCTCCTACAATGAGCAGTTCTTC.

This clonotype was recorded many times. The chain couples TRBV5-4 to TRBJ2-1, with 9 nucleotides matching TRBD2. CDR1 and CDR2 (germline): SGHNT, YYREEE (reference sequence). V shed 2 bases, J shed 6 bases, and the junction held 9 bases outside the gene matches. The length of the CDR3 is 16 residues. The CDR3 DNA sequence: TGTGCCAGCAGCTTCGGCGGGCGGGAGGGCCTCAATGAGCAGTTCTTC. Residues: CASSFGGREGLNEQFF.

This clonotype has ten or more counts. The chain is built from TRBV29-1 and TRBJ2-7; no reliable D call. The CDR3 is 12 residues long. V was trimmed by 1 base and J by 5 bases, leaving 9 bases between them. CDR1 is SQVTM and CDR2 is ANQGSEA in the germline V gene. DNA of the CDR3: TGCAGCGTTGAAGGGCTTGGCGACGAGCAGTACTTC. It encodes CSVEGLGDEQYF.

This CDR3 is CASSGFTSGTYEQYF. The CDR3 region has the DNA TGCGCCAGCAGTGGGTTTACTAGCGGGACCTACGAGCAGTACTTC. The chain combines TRBV10-1 with TRBJ2-7; 10 positions match TRBD2. Unmatched junction bases numbered 5, after V lost 4 bases and J lost 2 bases. CDR1 is WNHNN and CDR2 is SYGVQD in the germline V gene (reference sequence). This CDR3 is built from 15 residues.

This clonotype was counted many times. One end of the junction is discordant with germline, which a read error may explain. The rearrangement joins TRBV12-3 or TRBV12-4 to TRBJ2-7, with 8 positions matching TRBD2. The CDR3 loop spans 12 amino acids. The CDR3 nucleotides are TGTGCCAGCAGTTTGACTAGCGCCGTTCCCGCCTTC. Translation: CASSLTSAVPAF.

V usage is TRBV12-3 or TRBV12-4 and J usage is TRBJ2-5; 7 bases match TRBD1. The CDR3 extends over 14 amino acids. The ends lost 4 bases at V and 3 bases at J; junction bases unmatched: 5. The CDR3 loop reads CASSSLGTEETQYF. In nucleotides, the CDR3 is TGTGCCAGCAGTTCCCTCGGGACAGAAGAGACCCAGTACTTC.

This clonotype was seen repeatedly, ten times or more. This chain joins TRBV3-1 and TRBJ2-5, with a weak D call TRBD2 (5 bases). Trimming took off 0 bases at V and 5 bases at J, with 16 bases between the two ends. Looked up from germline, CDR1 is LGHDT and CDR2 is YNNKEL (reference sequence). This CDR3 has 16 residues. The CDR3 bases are TGTGCCAGCAGCCAAGATCTTGCGGCCACGGGGGAGACCCAGTACTTC. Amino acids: CASSQDLAATGETQYF.

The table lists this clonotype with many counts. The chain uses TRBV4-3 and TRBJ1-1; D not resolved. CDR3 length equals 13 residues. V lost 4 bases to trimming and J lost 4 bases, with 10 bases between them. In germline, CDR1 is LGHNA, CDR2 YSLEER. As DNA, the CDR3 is TGCGCCAGCAGCCCCCGGGCCAGCACTGAAGCTTTCTTT. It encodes CASSPRASTEAFF.

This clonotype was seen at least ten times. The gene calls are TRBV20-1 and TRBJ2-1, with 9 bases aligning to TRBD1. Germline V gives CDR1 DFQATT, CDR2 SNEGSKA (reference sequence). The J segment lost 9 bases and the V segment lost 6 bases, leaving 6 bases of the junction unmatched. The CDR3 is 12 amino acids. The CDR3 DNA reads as TGCAGTGCGAAGGACAGGGGTGGTGAGCAGTTCTTC. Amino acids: CSAKDRGGEQFF.

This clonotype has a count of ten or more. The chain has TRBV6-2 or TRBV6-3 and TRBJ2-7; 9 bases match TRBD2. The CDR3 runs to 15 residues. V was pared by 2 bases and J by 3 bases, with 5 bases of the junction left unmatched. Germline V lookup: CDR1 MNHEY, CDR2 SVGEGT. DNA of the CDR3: TGTGCCAGCAGTTACCCGGGACTAGCAGTCTACGAGCAGTACTTC. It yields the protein CASSYPGLAVYEQYF.

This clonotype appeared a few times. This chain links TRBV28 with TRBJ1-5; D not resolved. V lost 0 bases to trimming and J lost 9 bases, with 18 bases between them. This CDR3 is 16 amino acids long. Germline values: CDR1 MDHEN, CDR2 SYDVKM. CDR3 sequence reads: CASSLWLTDAKGPQHF. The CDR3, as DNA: TGTGCCAGCAGTTTATGGTTAACAGACGCCAAAGGGCCCCAGCATTTT.

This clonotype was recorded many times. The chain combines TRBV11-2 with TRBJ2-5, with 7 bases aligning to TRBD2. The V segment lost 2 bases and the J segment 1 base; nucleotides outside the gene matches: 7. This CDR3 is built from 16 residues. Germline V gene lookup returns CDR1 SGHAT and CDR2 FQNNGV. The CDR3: CASSLRTRAPQETQYF. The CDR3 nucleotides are TGTGCCAGCAGCTTACGGACTAGAGCTCCCCAAGAGACCCAGTACTTC.

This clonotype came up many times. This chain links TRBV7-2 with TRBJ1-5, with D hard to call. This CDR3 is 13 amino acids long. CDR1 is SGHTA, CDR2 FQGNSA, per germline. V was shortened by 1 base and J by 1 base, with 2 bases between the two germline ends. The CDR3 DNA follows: TGTGCCAGCAGCTTAGAAAGCAATCAGCCCCAGCATTTT. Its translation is CASSLESNQPQHF.

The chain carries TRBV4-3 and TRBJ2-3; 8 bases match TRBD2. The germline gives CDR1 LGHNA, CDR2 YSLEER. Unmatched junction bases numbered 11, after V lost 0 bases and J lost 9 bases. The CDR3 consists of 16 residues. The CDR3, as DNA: TGCGCCAGCAGCCAAGATCCCCCGGGGGGGGGCGGAACGCAGTATTTT. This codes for CASSQDPPGGGGTQYF.

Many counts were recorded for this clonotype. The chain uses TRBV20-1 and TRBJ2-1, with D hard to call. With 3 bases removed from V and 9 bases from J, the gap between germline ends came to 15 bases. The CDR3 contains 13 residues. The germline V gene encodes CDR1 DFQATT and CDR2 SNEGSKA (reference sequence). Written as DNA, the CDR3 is TGCAGTGCTAGTCTTGGTCAGAGTCCTGAGCAGTTCTTC. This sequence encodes CSASLGQSPEQFF.

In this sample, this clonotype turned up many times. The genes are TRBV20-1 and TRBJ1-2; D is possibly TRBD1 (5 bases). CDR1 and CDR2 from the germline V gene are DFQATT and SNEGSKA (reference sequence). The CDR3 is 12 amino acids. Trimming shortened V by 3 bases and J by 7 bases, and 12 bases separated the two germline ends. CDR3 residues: CSASRQGGGYTF. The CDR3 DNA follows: TGCAGTGCTAGTCGCCAGGGCGGTGGCTACACCTTC.

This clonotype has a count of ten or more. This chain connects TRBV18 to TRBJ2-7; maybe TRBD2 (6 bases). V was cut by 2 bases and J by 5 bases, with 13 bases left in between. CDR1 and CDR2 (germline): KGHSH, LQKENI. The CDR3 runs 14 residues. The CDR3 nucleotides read TGTGCCAGCTCACCAGTGGCCGGGAGCCACGAGCAGTACTTC. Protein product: CASSPVAGSHEQYF. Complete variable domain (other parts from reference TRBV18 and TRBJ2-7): NAGVMQNPRHLVRRRGQEARLRCSPMKGHSHVYWYRQLPEEGLKFMVYLQKENIIDESGMPKERFSAEFPKEGPSILRIQQVVRGDSAAYFCASSPVAGSHEQYFGPGTRLTVT.